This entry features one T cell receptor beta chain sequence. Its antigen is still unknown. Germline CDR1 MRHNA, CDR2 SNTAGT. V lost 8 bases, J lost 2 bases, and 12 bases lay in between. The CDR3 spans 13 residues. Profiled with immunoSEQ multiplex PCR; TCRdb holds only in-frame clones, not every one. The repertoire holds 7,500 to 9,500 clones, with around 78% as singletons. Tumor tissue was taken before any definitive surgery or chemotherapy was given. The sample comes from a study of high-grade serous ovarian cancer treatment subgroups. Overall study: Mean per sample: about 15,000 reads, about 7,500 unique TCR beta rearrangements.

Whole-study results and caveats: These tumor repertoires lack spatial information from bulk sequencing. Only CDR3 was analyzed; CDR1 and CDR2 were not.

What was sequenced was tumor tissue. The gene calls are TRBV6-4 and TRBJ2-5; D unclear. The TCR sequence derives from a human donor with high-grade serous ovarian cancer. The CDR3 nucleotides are TGTGCCAGCCCGAGCCCGAAACAAGAGACCCAGTACTTC. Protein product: CASPSPKQETQYF.